These 9 T cell receptor beta chains were sequenced from one sample in a study of blood T cell repertoires in COVID-19. The table came from immunoSEQ multiplex PCR; TCRdb's copy has only in-frame clones and leaves some out. The data show tens of thousands of clones, 83% seen once. The sequencing sample was made of peripheral blood. These receptors were collected from a man aged 35 to 55 with acute or convalescent COVID-19.

J is TRBJ2-3 and V is TRBV23-1; the D is unclear. TRBV23-1 is noted as an ORF with a role that remains uncertain. With 0 bases removed from V and 3 bases from J, the gap between germline ends came to 13 bases. The CDR3 totals 16 residues. The CDR3 DNA sequence: TGCGCCAGCAGTCAATCGTTGCAGAGCGCAACAGATACGCAGTATTTT. Its protein product is CASSQSLQSATDTQYF.

The genes are TRBV7-6 and TRBJ2-5, with 8 bases that match TRBD2. The junction had 8 bases not matched to a gene; V was cut back by 0 bases and J by 5 bases. Per the germline V gene, CDR1 is SGHVS and CDR2 is FNYEAQ. This CDR3 has 16 amino acids. CDR3 region: CASSLAQAGGSETQYF. The CDR3 DNA sequence: TGTGCCAGCAGCTTAGCGCAGGCGGGGGGTAGTGAGACCCAGTACTTC.

The chain has TRBV7-8 and TRBJ2-2, with unresolved D. The CDR3 extends over 15 amino acids. Germline assignment: CDR1 SGHVS and CDR2 FQNEAQ. V was clipped by 5 bases and J by 5 bases, with 15 bases between them. Here the CDR3 DNA reads TGTGCCAGCAGCCCCCGGAGTAAATCAACCGGGGAGCTGTTTTTT. Encoded protein: CASSPRSKSTGELFF. Combining the CDR3 with reference TRBV7-8 and TRBJ2-2 gives the whole variable domain GAGVSQSPRYKVAKRGQDVALRCDPISGHVSLFWYQQALGQGPEFLTYFQNEAQLDKSGLPSDRFFAERPEGSVSTLKIQRTQQEDSAVYLCASSPRSKSTGELFFGEGSRLTVL.

This CDR3 is CASSLRLGARGSGNTIYF. The CDR3 DNA reads TGTGCCAGCAGCTTAAGGTTGGGAGCACGGGGCTCTGGAAACACCATATATTTT. This sequence joins TRBV7-8 and TRBJ1-3, with D unclear. V lost 2 bases and J lost 0, with 17 bases in between. This CDR3 spans 18 amino acids. Germline assignment: CDR1 SGHVS and CDR2 FQNEAQ.

The rearrangement links TRBV7-9 to TRBJ2-1, with 12 bases identical to TRBD1. The CDR3 has 17 residues. V dropped 1 base and J dropped 8; count of bases not matched to a gene: 9. The germline gives CDR1 SEHNR, CDR2 FQNEAQ (reference sequence). CDR3 coding DNA: TGTGCCAGCAGCTTAGGCACCGGGACAGGGGGCTTTTATGAGCAGTTCTTC. This sequence encodes CASSLGTGTGGFYEQFF.

The chain recombines TRBV21-1 with TRBJ2-4; the table assigns TRBD1, which was not confirmed against the DNA. TRBV21-1 is assigned pseudogene status. This CDR3 region has 15 residues. The chain's CDR3 is CASSNGLIPSDIQYF. The CDR3, as DNA: TGTGCCAGCAGCAATGGGCTAATCCCCTCGGACATTCAGTACTTC.

The J gene is TRBJ2-1, the V gene TRBV4-2, with 7 bases aligning to TRBD1. The CDR3 is 14 amino acids. V shed 4 bases, J shed 7 bases, and the junction held 7 bases outside the gene matches. Germline loops: CDR1 LGHNA, CDR2 YNFKEQ. The CDR3 bases are TGTGCCAGCAGCCTGAAACAGGGGATGAATGAGCAGTTCTTC. Protein product: CASSLKQGMNEQFF.

This chain connects TRBV6-5 to TRBJ2-7; 8 positions match TRBD1. The CDR3 sequence is 15 residues long. Unmatched junction bases numbered 10, after V lost 8 bases and J lost 1 base. CDR1 is MNHEY and CDR2 is SVGAGI in the germline V gene. The CDR3 spells CASRWDRQSSYEQYF. CDR3 DNA sequence: TGTGCCAGCCGTTGGGACAGGCAATCATCCTACGAGCAGTACTTC.

This chain links TRBV7-7 with TRBJ2-3, with 8 bases that match TRBD2. The CDR3 sequence is 14 residues long. Germline trimming cut 5 bases from V and 3 bases from J; bases unmatched to any gene: 4. The V gene's germline CDR1 is SSHAT and CDR2 FNYEAQ (reference sequence). CDR3 region: CASSPSGRTDTQYF. The CDR3 DNA sequence: TGTGCCAGCAGCCCAAGCGGGAGAACAGATACGCAGTATTTT. Combining the CDR3 with reference TRBV7-7 and TRBJ2-3 gives the whole variable domain GAGVSQSPRYKVTKRGQDVTLRCDPISSHATLYWYQQALGQGPEFLTYFNYEAQPDKSGLPSDRFSAERPEGSISTLTIQRTEQRDSAMYRCASSPSGRTDTQYFGPGTRLTVL.